This TCR beta chain was documented in a study of Tregs in tolerant kidney transplant recipients. Study-level findings and limits: Few patients were studied, so findings need validation in larger groups.

The germline V and J ends were trimmed by 8 bases and 5 bases, with 15 bases remaining between them. This CDR3 has 13 residues. Germline V gene data show CDR1 as SEHNR and CDR2 as FQNEAQ (reference sequence). The nonmyeloablative bone marrow transplants came from related graft donors, with transient mixed chimerism. Produced via immunoSEQ multiplex PCR; TCRdb's table is partial and in-frame only. The sample yields 81,000 or so clones, about 91% seen once. Turning to this clone: Its antigen is undetermined.

The gene calls are TRBV7-9 and TRBJ2-5, with D maybe TRBD1 (5 bases). The sequenced sample was CD4+ T cells from blood (PBMCs), obtained 24 months after the transplant. This receptor was taken from a human patient who received a combined kidney and bone marrow transplant. Some of these T cells may belong to the graft donor. CDR3 DNA: TGTGCCAGCTTGGGGCCGATTGGGGAGACCCAGTACTTC. Its protein product is CASLGPIGETQYF.